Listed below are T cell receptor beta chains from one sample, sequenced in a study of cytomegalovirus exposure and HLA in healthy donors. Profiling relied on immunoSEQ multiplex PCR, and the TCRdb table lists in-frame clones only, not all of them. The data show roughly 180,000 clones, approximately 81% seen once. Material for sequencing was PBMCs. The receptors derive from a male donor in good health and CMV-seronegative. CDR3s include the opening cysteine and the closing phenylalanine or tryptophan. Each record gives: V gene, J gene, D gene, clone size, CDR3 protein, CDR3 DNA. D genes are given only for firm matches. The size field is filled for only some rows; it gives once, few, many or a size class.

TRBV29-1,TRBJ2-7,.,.,CSVEGLDSGGSYEQYF,TGCAGCGTTGAAGGACTGGATAGTGGGGGGTCCTACGAGCAGTACTTC
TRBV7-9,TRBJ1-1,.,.,CASSFWAALNTEAFF,TGTGCCAGCAGCTTCTGGGCAGCCCTGAACACTGAAGCTTTCTTT
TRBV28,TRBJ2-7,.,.,CASSLSGKDYEQYF,TGTGCCAGCAGTTTATCGGGGAAGGACTACGAGCAGTACTTC
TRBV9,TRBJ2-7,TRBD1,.,CASSGGQGASYEQYF,TGTGCCAGCAGCGGGGGACAGGGGGCCTCCTACGAGCAGTACTTC
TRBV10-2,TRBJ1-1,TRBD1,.,CASRGGTGQNAFF,TGCGCCAGCAGGGGCGGGACAGGCCAAAATGCTTTCTTT
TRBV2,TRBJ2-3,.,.,CASMPGLSTDTQYF,TGTGCCAGCATGCCCGGGTTGTCCACAGATACGCAGTATTTT
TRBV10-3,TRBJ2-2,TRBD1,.,CATRRQGLDTGELFF,TGTGCCACCAGGAGACAGGGTCTGGACACCGGGGAGCTGTTTTTT
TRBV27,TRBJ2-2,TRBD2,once,CASSLRYGLAGVLAGELFF,TGTGCCAGCAGTTTACGATACGGGCTAGCGGGAGTTCTCGCCGGGGAGCTGTTTTTT
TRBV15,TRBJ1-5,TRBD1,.,CATRMGGTGGQPQHF,TGTGCCACCCGTATGGGGGGGACAGGTGGCCAGCCCCAGCATTTT
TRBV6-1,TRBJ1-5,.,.,CASSGGQGGNQPQHF,TGTGCCAGCAGTGGCGGTCAGGGCGGCAATCAGCCCCAGCATTTT
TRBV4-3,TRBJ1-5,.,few,CASSPGRGQQPQHF,TGCGCCAGCAGCCCAGGCAGGGGTCAACAGCCCCAGCATTTT
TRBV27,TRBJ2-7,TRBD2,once,CASSLVAVWTSGRLGSEQYF,TGTGCCAGCAGTTTGGTGGCGGTGTGGACTAGCGGGAGGTTGGGCTCCGAGCAGTACTTC
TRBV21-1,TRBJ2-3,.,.,CASSKGLAGAVGTDTQYF,TGTGCCAGCAGCAAAGGACTAGCGGGAGCCGTTGGCACAGATACGCAGTATTTT
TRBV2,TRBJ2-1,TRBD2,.,CASSLRGGYNEQFF,TGTGCCAGCAGTCTGCGCGGGGGGTACAATGAGCAGTTCTTC
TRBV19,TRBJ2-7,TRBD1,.,CASKTGSEQYF,TGTGCCAGCAAGACAGGGAGCGAGCAGTACTTC
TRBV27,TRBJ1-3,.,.,CASGPSGNTIYF,TGTGCCAGCGGCCCATCTGGAAACACCATATATTTT
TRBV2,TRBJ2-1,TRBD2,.,CASSEWASGTNNEQFF,TGTGCCAGCAGTGAATGGGCTAGCGGGACCAACAATGAGCAGTTCTTC
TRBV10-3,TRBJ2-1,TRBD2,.,CAISPGLAAYNEQFF,TGTGCCATCAGTCCGGGACTAGCGGCCTACAATGAGCAGTTCTTC
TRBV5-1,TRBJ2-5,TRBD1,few,CASSGGTGLQETQYF,TGCGCCAGCAGCGGAGGGACAGGTCTGCAAGAGACCCAGTACTTC
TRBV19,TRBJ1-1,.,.,CASSIVSRVVNTEAFF,TGTGCCAGTAGTATAGTCTCCAGGGTGGTGAACACTGAAGCTTTCTTT
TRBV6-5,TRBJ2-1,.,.,CASSYSTLRGEQFF,TGTGCCAGCAGTTACTCGACCCTTAGGGGTGAGCAGTTCTTC
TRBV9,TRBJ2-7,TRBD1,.,CASSDRTGFEQYF,TGTGCCAGCAGCGACCGGACAGGGTTCGAGCAGTACTTC